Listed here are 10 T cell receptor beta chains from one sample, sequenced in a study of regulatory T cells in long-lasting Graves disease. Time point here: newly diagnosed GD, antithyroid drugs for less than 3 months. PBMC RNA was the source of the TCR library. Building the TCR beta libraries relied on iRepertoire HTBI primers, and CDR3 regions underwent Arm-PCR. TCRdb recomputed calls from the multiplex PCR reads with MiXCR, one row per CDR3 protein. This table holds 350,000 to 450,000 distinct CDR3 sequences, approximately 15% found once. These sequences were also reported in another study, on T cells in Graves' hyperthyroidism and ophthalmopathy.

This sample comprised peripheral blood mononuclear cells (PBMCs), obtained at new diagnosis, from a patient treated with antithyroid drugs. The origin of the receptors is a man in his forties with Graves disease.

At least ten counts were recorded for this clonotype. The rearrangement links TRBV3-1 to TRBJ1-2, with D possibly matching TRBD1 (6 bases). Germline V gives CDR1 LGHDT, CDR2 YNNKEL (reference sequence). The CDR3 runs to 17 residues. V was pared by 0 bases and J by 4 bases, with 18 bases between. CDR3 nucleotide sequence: TGTGCCAGCAGCCAAGACGCTTCCCGGACAGTAATCTATGGCTACACCTTC. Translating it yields CASSQDASRTVIYGYTF.

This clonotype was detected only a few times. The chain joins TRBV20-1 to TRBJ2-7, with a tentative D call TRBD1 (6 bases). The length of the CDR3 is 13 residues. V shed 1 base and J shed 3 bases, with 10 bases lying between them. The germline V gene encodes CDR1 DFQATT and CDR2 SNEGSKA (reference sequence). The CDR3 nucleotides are TGCAGTGCTAGAGCGGGACACAACTACGAGCAGTACTTC. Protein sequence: CSARAGHNYEQYF.

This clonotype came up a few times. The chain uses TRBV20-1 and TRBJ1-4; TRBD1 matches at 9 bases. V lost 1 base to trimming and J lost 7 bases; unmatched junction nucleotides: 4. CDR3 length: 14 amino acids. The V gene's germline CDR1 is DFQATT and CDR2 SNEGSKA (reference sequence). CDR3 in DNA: TGCAGTGCTAGAGTTACAGGGGGCTTTGAAAAACTGTTTTTT. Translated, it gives CSARVTGGFEKLFF.

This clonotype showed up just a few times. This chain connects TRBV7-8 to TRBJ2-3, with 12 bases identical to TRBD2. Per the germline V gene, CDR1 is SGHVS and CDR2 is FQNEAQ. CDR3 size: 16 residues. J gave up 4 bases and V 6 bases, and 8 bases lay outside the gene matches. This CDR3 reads CASSLAGGNIADTQYF. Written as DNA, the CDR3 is TGTGCCAGCAGTCTAGCGGGGGGGAATATCGCAGATACGCAGTATTTT.

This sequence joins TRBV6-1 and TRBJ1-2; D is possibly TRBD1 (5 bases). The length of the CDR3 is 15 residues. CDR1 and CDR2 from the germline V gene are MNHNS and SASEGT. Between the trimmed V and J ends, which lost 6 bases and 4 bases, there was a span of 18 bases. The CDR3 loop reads CASSPPQGWSYGYTF. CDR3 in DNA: TGTGCCAGCAGCCCCCCCCAGGGATGGAGCTATGGCTACACCTTC.

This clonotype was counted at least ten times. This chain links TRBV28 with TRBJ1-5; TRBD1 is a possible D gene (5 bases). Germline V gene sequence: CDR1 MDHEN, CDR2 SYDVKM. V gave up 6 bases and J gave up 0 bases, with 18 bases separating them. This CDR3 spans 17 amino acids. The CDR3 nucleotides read TGTGCCAGCAGACCTAGGGCGGAGGGGTATAGCAATCAGCCCCAGCATTTT. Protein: CASRPRAEGYSNQPQHF.

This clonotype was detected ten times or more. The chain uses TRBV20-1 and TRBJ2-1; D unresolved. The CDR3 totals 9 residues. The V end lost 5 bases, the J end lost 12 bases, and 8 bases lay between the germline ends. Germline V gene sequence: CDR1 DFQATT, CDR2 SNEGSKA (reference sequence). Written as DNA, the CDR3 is TGCAGTGCTGGCCGTAGGCAGTTCTTC. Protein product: CSAGRRQFF.

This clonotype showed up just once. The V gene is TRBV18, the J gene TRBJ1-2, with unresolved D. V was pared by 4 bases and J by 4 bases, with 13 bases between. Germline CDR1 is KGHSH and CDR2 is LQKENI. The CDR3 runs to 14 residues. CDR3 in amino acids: CASSRRLGGYGYTF. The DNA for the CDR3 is TGTGCCAGCTCACGTCGACTCGGAGGCTATGGCTACACCTTC.

The CDR3 nucleotides read TGTGCCAGCAGTGTCGCAGGGGACACTGAAGCTTTCTTT. Translating it yields CASSVAGDTEAFF. The chain combines TRBV2 with TRBJ1-1; D may be TRBD1 (6 bases). Germline values: CDR1 SNHLY, CDR2 FYNNEI. V was cut by 4 bases and J by 3 bases, with 9 bases left in between. This CDR3 is built from 13 residues.

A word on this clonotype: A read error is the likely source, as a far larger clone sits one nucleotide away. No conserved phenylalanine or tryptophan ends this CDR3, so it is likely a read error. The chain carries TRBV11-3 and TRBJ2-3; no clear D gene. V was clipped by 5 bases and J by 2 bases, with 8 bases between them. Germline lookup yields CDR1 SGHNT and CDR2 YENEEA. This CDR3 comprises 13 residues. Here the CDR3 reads CASSPTITDTQYL. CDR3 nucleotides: TGTGCCAGCAGCCCGACCATCACAGATACGCAGTATCTT.